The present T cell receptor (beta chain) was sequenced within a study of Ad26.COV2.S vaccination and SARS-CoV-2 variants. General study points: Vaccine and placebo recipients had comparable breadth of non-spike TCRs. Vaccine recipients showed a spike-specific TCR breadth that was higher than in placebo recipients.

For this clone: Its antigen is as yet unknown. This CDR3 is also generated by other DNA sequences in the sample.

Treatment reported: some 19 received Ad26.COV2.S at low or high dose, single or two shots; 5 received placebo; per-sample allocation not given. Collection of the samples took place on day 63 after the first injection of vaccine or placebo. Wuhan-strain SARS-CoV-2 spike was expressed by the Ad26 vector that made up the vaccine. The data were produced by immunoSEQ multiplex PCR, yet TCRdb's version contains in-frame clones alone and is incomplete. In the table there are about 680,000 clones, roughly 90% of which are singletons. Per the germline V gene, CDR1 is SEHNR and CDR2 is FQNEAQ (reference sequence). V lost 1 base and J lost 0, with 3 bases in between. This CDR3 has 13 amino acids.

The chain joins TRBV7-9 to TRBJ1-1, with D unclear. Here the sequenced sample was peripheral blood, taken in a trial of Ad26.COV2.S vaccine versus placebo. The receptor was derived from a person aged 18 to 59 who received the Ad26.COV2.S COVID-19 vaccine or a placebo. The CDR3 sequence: CASSLVLNTEAFF. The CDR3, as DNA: TGTGCCAGCAGCTTAGTCTTGAACACTGAAGCTTTCTTT.